A selection of T cell receptor beta chains follows, all from one sample in a study of blood T cell repertoires in COVID-19. Sequencing was performed with immunoSEQ multiplex PCR; in TCRdb, only in-frame clones are kept and a portion is missing. The table shows some 120,000 clones, with 84% occurring only once. The sample taken for sequencing was peripheral blood. The receptor source for this set is an older woman with acute or convalescent COVID-19. Both conserved end residues are part of each CDR3. The order of the fields is CDR3 protein, CDR3 DNA, clone size, J gene, D gene, V gene. The D gene is left open where the match is weak. Some rows mark clone size as missing; the rest say once, few, many or name a class of expanded clone.

CDR3aa: CASSLDRGTDTQYF; CDR3nt: TGTGCCAGCAGCTTAGACAGGGGCACAGATACGCAGTATTTT; abundance: .; j_gene: TRBJ2-3; d_gene: .; v_gene: TRBV7-9
CDR3aa: CATSSGQGILVGYTF; CDR3nt: TGTGCCACCAGTTCGGGACAGGGCATTCTGGTTGGCTACACCTTC; abundance: .; j_gene: TRBJ1-2; d_gene: TRBD1; v_gene: TRBV24-1
CDR3aa: CASSSGTGGNTIYF; CDR3nt: TGTGCCAGCAGTAGTGGGACAGGGGGAAACACCATATATTTT; abundance: .; j_gene: TRBJ1-3; d_gene: TRBD1; v_gene: TRBV6-5
CDR3aa: CSVPGIRTDTQYF; CDR3nt: TGCAGCGTTCCGGGAATCCGCACAGATACGCAGTATTTT; abundance: .; j_gene: TRBJ2-3; d_gene: .; v_gene: TRBV29-1
CDR3aa: CASSPDSNYGYTF; CDR3nt: TGTGCCAGCAGCCCGGACAGTAACTATGGCTACACCTTC; abundance: once; j_gene: TRBJ1-2; d_gene: .; v_gene: TRBV4-2
CDR3aa: CATHRRGEPYNSPLHF; CDR3nt: TGTGCCACTCACAGACGGGGGGAGCCCTATAATTCACCCCTCCACTTT; abundance: .; j_gene: TRBJ1-6; d_gene: .; v_gene: TRBV13
CDR3aa: CASSLLGSRGWETQYF; CDR3nt: TGTGCCAGCAGCTTATTGGGGTCTCGAGGGTGGGAGACCCAGTACTTC; abundance: .; j_gene: TRBJ2-5; d_gene: .; v_gene: TRBV7-2
CDR3aa: CASSLLGAPTEAFF; CDR3nt: TGCGCCAGCAGCTTGCTGGGGGCGCCCACTGAAGCTTTCTTT; abundance: .; j_gene: TRBJ1-1; d_gene: .; v_gene: TRBV5-1
CDR3aa: CSVRLTSGAEAFF; CDR3nt: TGCAGCGTTAGATTAACATCGGGTGCTGAAGCTTTCTTT; abundance: .; j_gene: TRBJ1-1; d_gene: .; v_gene: TRBV29-1
CDR3aa: CASSSRDRGLGYTF; CDR3nt: TGTGCCAGTAGTTCACGGGACAGGGGGCTTGGCTACACCTTC; abundance: .; j_gene: TRBJ1-2; d_gene: TRBD1; v_gene: TRBV19
CDR3aa: CASSLGLAGQEETQYF; CDR3nt: TGTGCCAGCAGCCTCGGACTAGCGGGGCAGGAGGAGACCCAGTACTTC; abundance: .; j_gene: TRBJ2-5; d_gene: TRBD2; v_gene: TRBV5-4
CDR3aa: CASSTQQGVVHGYTF; CDR3nt: TGTGCCAGTAGTACCCAACAGGGGGTCGTTCATGGCTACACCTTC; abundance: .; j_gene: TRBJ1-2; d_gene: TRBD1; v_gene: TRBV19
CDR3aa: CAIRETGEETQYF; CDR3nt: TGTGCCATCAGGGAGACAGGGGAAGAGACCCAGTACTTC; abundance: .; j_gene: TRBJ2-5; d_gene: TRBD1; v_gene: TRBV10-3
CDR3aa: CATSDRRTGTSNYGYTF; CDR3nt: TGTGCCACCAGTGATCGCCGGACAGGCACTTCTAACTATGGCTACACCTTC; abundance: .; j_gene: TRBJ1-2; d_gene: TRBD1; v_gene: TRBV24-1
CDR3aa: CATSGEGQGGHGNQPQHF; CDR3nt: TGTGCCACCAGCGGAGAGGGACAGGGAGGGCATGGCAATCAGCCCCAGCATTTT; abundance: few; j_gene: TRBJ1-5; d_gene: TRBD1; v_gene: TRBV15
CDR3aa: CASSFGAGGNTIYF; CDR3nt: TGTGCCAGCAGTTTTGGGGCAGGAGGAAACACCATATATTTT; abundance: .; j_gene: TRBJ1-3; d_gene: .; v_gene: TRBV28
CDR3aa: CASSQGPTGNQPQHF; CDR3nt: TGTGCCAGCAGCCAAGGCCCGACAGGCAATCAGCCCCAGCATTTT; abundance: .; j_gene: TRBJ1-5; d_gene: .; v_gene: TRBV3-1/TRBV3-2
CDR3aa: CASSLRNPRDSYNSPLHF; CDR3nt: TGTGCCAGCAGTTTACGAAATCCCCGGGACAGTTATAATTCACCCCTCCACTTT; abundance: few; j_gene: TRBJ1-6; d_gene: TRBD1; v_gene: TRBV27
CDR3aa: CASSLQGGGDRDGGYTF; CDR3nt: TGTGCCAGCAGCTTACAGGGAGGAGGAGACAGGGACGGAGGCTACACCTTC; abundance: few; j_gene: TRBJ1-2; d_gene: TRBD1; v_gene: TRBV7-3
CDR3aa: CASSEAGTLGKLFF; CDR3nt: TGTGCCAGCAGTGAAGCGGGGACACTGGGAAAACTGTTTTTT; abundance: .; j_gene: TRBJ1-4; d_gene: .; v_gene: TRBV6-1
CDR3aa: CATSVYRATNEKLFF; CDR3nt: TGTGCCACCAGCGTCTACAGGGCAACTAATGAAAAACTGTTTTTT; abundance: .; j_gene: TRBJ1-4; d_gene: .; v_gene: TRBV15
CDR3aa: CASSSVNTEAFF; CDR3nt: TGTGCCAGCAGTTCTGTGAACACTGAAGCTTTCTTT; abundance: .; j_gene: TRBJ1-1; d_gene: .; v_gene: TRBV6-5
CDR3aa: CARDSCSGNTIYF; CDR3nt: TGTGCCAGGGACAGCTGCTCTGGAAACACCATATATTTT; abundance: .; j_gene: TRBJ1-3; d_gene: .; v_gene: TRBV6-9
CDR3aa: CASSYRPGQGTNSPLHF; CDR3nt: TGTGCCAGCAGTTACCGGCCGGGACAGGGGACTAATTCACCCCTCCACTTT; abundance: .; j_gene: TRBJ1-6; d_gene: TRBD1; v_gene: TRBV2
CDR3aa: CGWGTGKETQYF; CDR3nt: TGTGGGTGGGGAACGGGAAAAGAGACCCAGTACTTC; abundance: .; j_gene: TRBJ2-5; d_gene: .; v_gene: TRBV5-4
CDR3aa: CASSFRIDEKLFF; CDR3nt: TGTGCCAGCAGCTTCAGGATCGATGAAAAACTGTTTTTT; abundance: .; j_gene: TRBJ1-4; d_gene: .; v_gene: TRBV7-9
CDR3aa: CASSFDRYTDTQYF; CDR3nt: TGTGCCAGCAGTTTCGACAGGTACACAGATACGCAGTATTTT; abundance: .; j_gene: TRBJ2-3; d_gene: .; v_gene: TRBV27
CDR3aa: CASSQTVSGNTIYF; CDR3nt: TGTGCCAGCAGCCAAACAGTCTCTGGAAACACCATATATTTT; abundance: .; j_gene: TRBJ1-3; d_gene: .; v_gene: TRBV3-1/TRBV3-2
CDR3aa: CATSGGGRQPQHF; CDR3nt: TGTGCCACCAGTGGGGGGGGGCGTCAGCCCCAGCATTTT; abundance: .; j_gene: TRBJ1-5; d_gene: .; v_gene: TRBV24-1
CDR3aa: CASSPNELAGVRGEQFF; CDR3nt: TGTGCCAGCAGCCCCAACGAACTAGCGGGGGTCAGGGGGGAGCAGTTCTTC; abundance: many; j_gene: TRBJ2-1; d_gene: TRBD2; v_gene: TRBV4-2
CDR3aa: CASSPGVEFNQPQHF; CDR3nt: TGTGCCAGCAGCCCAGGGGTCGAGTTCAATCAGCCCCAGCATTTT; abundance: .; j_gene: TRBJ1-5; d_gene: .; v_gene: TRBV5-4
CDR3aa: CASSRPGQYVRETQYF; CDR3nt: TGTGCCAGCAGCCGTCCGGGACAGTATGTGAGAGAGACCCAGTACTTC; abundance: .; j_gene: TRBJ2-5; d_gene: TRBD1; v_gene: TRBV5-5
CDR3aa: CASSTSGGETQYF; CDR3nt: TGTGCCAGCAGTACCAGCGGGGGCGAGACCCAGTACTTC; abundance: .; j_gene: TRBJ2-5; d_gene: TRBD2; v_gene: TRBV7-3
CDR3aa: CATGGTENQPQHF; CDR3nt: TGTGCCACCGGAGGGACGGAAAATCAGCCCCAGCATTTT; abundance: .; j_gene: TRBJ1-5; d_gene: .; v_gene: TRBV24-1
CDR3aa: CASSQGQNRDYGYTF; CDR3nt: TGCGCCAGCAGCCAAGGCCAGAACAGGGACTATGGCTACACCTTC; abundance: .; j_gene: TRBJ1-2; d_gene: .; v_gene: TRBV4-1
CDR3aa: CASSLNTTPRQNSPLHF; CDR3nt: TGTGCCAGCAGTTTGAATACAACACCCCGACAGAATTCACCCCTCCACTTT; abundance: .; j_gene: TRBJ1-6; d_gene: .; v_gene: TRBV27
CDR3aa: CASSSLGQGYNEQFF; CDR3nt: TGTGCCAGCAGCTCCCTGGGGCAGGGTTACAATGAGCAGTTCTTC; abundance: few; j_gene: TRBJ2-1; d_gene: .; v_gene: TRBV7-3
CDR3aa: CASSEQTGRYGYTF; CDR3nt: TGTGCCAGCAGTGAACAGACAGGGAGATATGGCTACACCTTC; abundance: .; j_gene: TRBJ1-2; d_gene: TRBD1; v_gene: TRBV25-1
CDR3aa: CATSDHREIDGYTF; CDR3nt: TGTGCCACCAGTGATCACAGGGAAATCGATGGCTACACCTTC; abundance: .; j_gene: TRBJ1-2; d_gene: .; v_gene: TRBV24-1
CDR3aa: CASSPDSTGMGTEAFF; CDR3nt: TGTGCCAGCTCACCGGATTCGACAGGTATGGGAACTGAAGCTTTCTTT; abundance: .; j_gene: TRBJ1-1; d_gene: .; v_gene: TRBV18
CDR3aa: CASRDISLYGYTF; CDR3nt: TGTGCCAGCCGGGACATCAGCCTCTATGGCTACACCTTC; abundance: .; j_gene: TRBJ1-2; d_gene: .; v_gene: TRBV6-5
CDR3aa: CASSLAGKQYF; CDR3nt: TGTGCCAGCAGCTTAGCGGGGAAGCAGTACTTC; abundance: .; j_gene: TRBJ2-7; d_gene: .; v_gene: TRBV11-2
CDR3aa: CASSLGDRNGYTF; CDR3nt: TGTGCCAGCAGCTTAGGGGACAGGAATGGCTACACCTTC; abundance: .; j_gene: TRBJ1-2; d_gene: TRBD1; v_gene: TRBV11-3
CDR3aa: CASRFMWNTEAFF; CDR3nt: TGTGCCAGCAGGTTTATGTGGAACACTGAAGCTTTCTTT; abundance: .; j_gene: TRBJ1-1; d_gene: .; v_gene: TRBV12-3/TRBV12-4
CDR3aa: CASQSGRGRGKDSPLHF; CDR3nt: TGTGCCAGCCAGAGTGGCAGGGGGCGCGGTAAGGATTCACCCCTCCACTTT; abundance: .; j_gene: TRBJ1-6; d_gene: TRBD1; v_gene: TRBV5-4
CDR3aa: CASTWDRASPLHF; CDR3nt: TGTGCCAGCACTTGGGACAGGGCTTCACCCCTCCACTTT; abundance: .; j_gene: TRBJ1-6; d_gene: TRBD1; v_gene: TRBV12-3/TRBV12-4
CDR3aa: CASRVGGYNEQFF; CDR3nt: TGTGCCAGTAGGGTCGGGGGCTACAATGAGCAGTTCTTC; abundance: once; j_gene: TRBJ2-1; d_gene: .; v_gene: TRBV19
CDR3aa: CASSLTDAAEAFF; CDR3nt: TGCGCCAGCAGCTTAACGGATGCGGCTGAAGCTTTCTTT; abundance: .; j_gene: TRBJ1-1; d_gene: .; v_gene: TRBV5-1
CDR3aa: CASSDSWGGRTDTQYF; CDR3nt: TGTGCCAGCTCGGATTCCTGGGGGGGCCGGACAGATACGCAGTATTTT; abundance: .; j_gene: TRBJ2-3; d_gene: .; v_gene: TRBV6-6
CDR3aa: CASSSGSVDRGSSAFF; CDR3nt: TGTGCCAGCAGCTCGGGGTCTGTGGACAGGGGTTCGTCAGCTTTCTTT; abundance: .; j_gene: TRBJ1-1; d_gene: TRBD1; v_gene: TRBV11-2
CDR3aa: CASSLRQHNSPLHF; CDR3nt: TGTGCCAGCAGCTTACGACAGCATAATTCACCCCTCCACTTT; abundance: .; j_gene: TRBJ1-6; d_gene: .; v_gene: TRBV5-6
CDR3aa: CASSLWTSAYNEQFF; CDR3nt: TGTGCCAGCAGCTTATGGACTAGCGCCTACAATGAGCAGTTCTTC; abundance: .; j_gene: TRBJ2-1; d_gene: TRBD2; v_gene: TRBV13
CDR3aa: CASSPRTGGPYSNQPQHF; CDR3nt: TGTGCCAGCAGTCCTCGGACAGGGGGCCCTTATAGCAATCAGCCCCAGCATTTT; abundance: .; j_gene: TRBJ1-5; d_gene: TRBD1; v_gene: TRBV27
CDR3aa: CSSTPGDRNEKLFF; CDR3nt: TGCAGCTCCACCCCTGGGGACAGGAATGAAAAACTGTTTTTT; abundance: .; j_gene: TRBJ1-4; d_gene: TRBD1; v_gene: TRBV29-1
CDR3aa: CASRQGPGGYTF; CDR3nt: TGTGCCAGCAGGCAGGGTCCAGGTGGCTACACCTTC; abundance: .; j_gene: TRBJ1-2; d_gene: .; v_gene: TRBV6-5
CDR3aa: CASSLAGGDETQYF; CDR3nt: TGTGCCAGCAGTCTAGCGGGGGGGGATGAGACCCAGTACTTC; abundance: .; j_gene: TRBJ2-5; d_gene: TRBD2; v_gene: TRBV6-5
CDR3aa: CASEFSGGNQPQHF; CDR3nt: TGTGCTAGTGAATTCTCGGGAGGCAATCAGCCCCAGCATTTT; abundance: .; j_gene: TRBJ1-5; d_gene: .; v_gene: TRBV12-5
CDR3aa: CSASLGAQGYTF; CDR3nt: TGCAGTGCTAGTTTGGGCGCGCAGGGCTACACCTTC; abundance: .; j_gene: TRBJ1-2; d_gene: .; v_gene: TRBV20-1